This TCR beta chain was found in a study of PD-1 blockade in mismatch repair-deficient tumors. The overall study: All were previously treated, progressing patients with about 11 mismatch repair-deficient cancer types. General observations from the study: Rapid post-treatment expansion, then contraction, generally preceding radiologic response, marked tumor-resident clones.

Turning to this clone: Its cognate antigen is unknown.

Data came from immunoSEQ multiplex PCR; TCRdb stores just in-frame clones and leaves some out. Of 95,000 to 150,000 clones listed, around 87% are singletons. This receptor was identified in an adult with mismatch repair-deficient cancer. The material was peripheral blood, obtained 44 weeks after starting pembrolizumab.

This chain's CDR3 is CASSLLASGRIHTQYF. In nucleotides, the CDR3 is TGTGCCAGCAGCTTGCTGGCTAGCGGGAGGATACATACGCAGTATTTT. The genes are TRBV5-6 and TRBJ2-3, with 11 bases identical to TRBD2. CDR1 is SGHDT, CDR2 YYEEEE, per germline. The CDR3 spans 16 residues. The V and J ends lost 1 base and 7 bases, in that order; junction bases with no gene match: 8.